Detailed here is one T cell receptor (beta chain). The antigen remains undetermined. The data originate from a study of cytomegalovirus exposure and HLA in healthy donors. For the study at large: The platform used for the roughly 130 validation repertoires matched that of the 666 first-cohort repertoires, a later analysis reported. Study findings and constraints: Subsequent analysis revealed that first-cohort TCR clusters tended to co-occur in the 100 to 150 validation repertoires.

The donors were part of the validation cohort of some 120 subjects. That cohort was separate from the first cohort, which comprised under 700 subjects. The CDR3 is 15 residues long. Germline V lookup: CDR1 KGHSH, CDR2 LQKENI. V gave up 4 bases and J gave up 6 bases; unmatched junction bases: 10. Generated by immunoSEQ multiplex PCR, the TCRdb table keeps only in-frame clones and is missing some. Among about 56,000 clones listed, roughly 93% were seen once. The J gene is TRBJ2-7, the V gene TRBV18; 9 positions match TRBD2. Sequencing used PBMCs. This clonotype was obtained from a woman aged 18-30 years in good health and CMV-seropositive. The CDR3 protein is CASSRYGAGGLEQYF. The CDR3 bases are TGTGCCAGCTCACGTTATGGCGCGGGGGGGCTCGAGCAGTACTTC.